Listed below are T cell receptor beta chains from one sample, sequenced in a study of identical twins. Via MiXCR, TCRdb re-called the 5' RACE reads, giving one row per CDR3 protein. In the table there are 400,000 to 500,000 distinct CDR3 sequences, approximately 17% of which are singletons. Sequencing was done on a sample of naive T cells sorted from blood. The receptors stem from a middle-aged man in good health. Both conserved end residues are part of each CDR3. The D gene is left open where the match is weak. Not all rows give a size; the values are once, few, many and, for expanded clones, a class.

d_call j_call clone_size v_call cdr3_aa cdr3_nt
. TRBJ1-1 few TRBV5-5 CASSLFPEAFF TGTGCCAGCAGCTTGTTTCCTGAAGCTTTCTTT
. TRBJ2-7 few TRBV6-2/TRBV6-3 CASTGVLTYEQYF TGTGCCAGCACCGGGGTACTAACCTACGAGCAGTACTTC
. TRBJ2-1 few TRBV4-2 CASSQDLGAAYNEQFF TGTGCCAGCAGCCAAGATTTGGGGGCTGCCTACAATGAGCAGTTCTTC
TRBD2 TRBJ2-7 . TRBV7-2 CASNSPSGRASAYEQYF TGTGCCAGCAACTCCCCTAGCGGGAGGGCCTCGGCCTACGAGCAGTACTTC
TRBD2 TRBJ2-5 . TRBV7-2 CASSSRLAVTQETQYF TGTGCCAGCAGCTCTCGACTAGCAGTTACCCAAGAGACCCAGTACTTC
TRBD1 TRBJ2-2 many TRBV6-2/TRBV6-3 CASTLDRANTGELFF TGTGCCAGCACCCTTGACAGGGCGAACACCGGGGAGCTGTTTTTT
. TRBJ1-3 few TRBV20-1 CSARELGRPSGNTIYF TGCAGTGCTAGAGAACTAGGCAGGCCCTCTGGAAACACCATATATTTT
TRBD1 TRBJ1-2 . TRBV20-1 CSAFPPGQGSYGYTF TGCAGTGCTTTCCCACCGGGACAGGGGAGCTATGGCTACACCTTC
. TRBJ1-1 few TRBV11-2 CASSLVVEGEAFF TGTGCCAGCAGCTTAGTGGTAGAGGGGGAAGCTTTCTTT
. TRBJ1-1 many TRBV29-1 CSVGRIQNTEAFF TGCAGCGTGGGACGGATACAGAACACTGAAGCTTTCTTT
TRBD2 TRBJ2-1 . TRBV29-1 CSAGPSGTYNEQFF TGCAGCGCTGGACCTAGCGGGACCTACAATGAGCAGTTCTTC
TRBD1 TRBJ1-5 few TRBV12-3/TRBV12-4 CASTEGQGSREPQHF TGTGCCAGCACCGAAGGACAGGGATCGAGGGAGCCCCAGCATTTT
TRBD1 TRBJ1-2 . TRBV6-5 CASSPTGGGYTF TGTGCCAGCAGTCCGACAGGGGGTGGCTACACCTTC
TRBD1 TRBJ2-5 few TRBV5-1 CASTPTVRDRGETQYF TGCGCCAGCACCCCCACAGTCCGGGACAGAGGAGAGACCCAGTACTTC
TRBD1 TRBJ1-5 . TRBV12-3/TRBV12-4 CASNPGQGGQPQHF TGTGCCAGCAACCCTGGACAGGGAGGCCAGCCCCAGCATTTT
. TRBJ2-7 . TRBV27 CASSLSSTLYTYEQYF TGTGCCAGCAGTTTATCGTCGACACTTTACACCTACGAGCAGTACTTC
TRBD1 TRBJ1-1 few TRBV5-1 CASSSATGWNTEAFF TGCGCCAGCAGCAGCGCGACAGGGTGGAACACTGAAGCTTTCTTT
. TRBJ1-5 many TRBV15 CATSRGGQRLPQHF TGTGCCACCAGCAGAGGAGGCCAGCGACTGCCCCAGCATTTT
TRBD2 TRBJ2-4 many TRBV7-9 CASSPLGGVVAKNIQYF TGTGCCAGCAGCCCCCTCGGGGGGGTTGTAGCCAAAAACATTCAGTACTTC
TRBD2 TRBJ2-4 few TRBV3-1 CASSPSGGAKNIQYF TGTGCCAGCAGCCCTAGCGGGGGGGCCAAAAACATTCAGTACTTC
. TRBJ2-4 many TRBV7-2 CASSPRRGDSGDIQYF TGTGCCAGCAGCCCGCGAAGAGGGGACTCCGGTGACATTCAGTACTTC